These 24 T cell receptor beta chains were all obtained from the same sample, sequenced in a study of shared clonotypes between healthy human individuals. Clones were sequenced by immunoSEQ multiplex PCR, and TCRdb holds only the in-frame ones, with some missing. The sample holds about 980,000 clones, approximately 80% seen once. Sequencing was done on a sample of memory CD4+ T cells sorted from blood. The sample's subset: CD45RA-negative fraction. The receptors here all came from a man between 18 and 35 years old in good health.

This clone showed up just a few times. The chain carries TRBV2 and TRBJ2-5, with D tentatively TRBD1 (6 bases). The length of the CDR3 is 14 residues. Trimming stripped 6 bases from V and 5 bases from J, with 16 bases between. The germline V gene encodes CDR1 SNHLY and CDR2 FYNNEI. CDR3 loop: CASSIDRLRETQYF. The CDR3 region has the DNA TGTGCCAGCAGCATAGACAGGCTAAGGGAGACCCAGTACTTC.

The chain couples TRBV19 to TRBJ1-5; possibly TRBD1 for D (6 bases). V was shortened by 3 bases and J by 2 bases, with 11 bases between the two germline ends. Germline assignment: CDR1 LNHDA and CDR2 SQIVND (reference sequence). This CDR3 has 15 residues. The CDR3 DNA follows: TGTGCCAGTAGTATCCCCCCAGGGGGCAATCAGCCCCAGCATTTT. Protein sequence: CASSIPPGGNQPQHF.

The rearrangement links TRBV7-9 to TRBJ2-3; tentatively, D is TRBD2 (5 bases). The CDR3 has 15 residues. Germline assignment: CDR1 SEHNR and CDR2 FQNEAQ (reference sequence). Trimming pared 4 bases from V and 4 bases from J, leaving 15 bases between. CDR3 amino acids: CASSSDLRRADTQYF. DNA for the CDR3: TGTGCCAGCAGCTCAGACCTCAGGCGGGCAGATACGCAGTATTTT.

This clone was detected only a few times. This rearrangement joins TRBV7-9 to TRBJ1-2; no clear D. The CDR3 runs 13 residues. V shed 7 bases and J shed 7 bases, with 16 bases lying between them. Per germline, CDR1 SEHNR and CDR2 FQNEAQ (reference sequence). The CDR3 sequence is CASTPSPHSGYTF. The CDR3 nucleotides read TGTGCCAGCACTCCCTCGCCCCACTCTGGCTACACCTTC.

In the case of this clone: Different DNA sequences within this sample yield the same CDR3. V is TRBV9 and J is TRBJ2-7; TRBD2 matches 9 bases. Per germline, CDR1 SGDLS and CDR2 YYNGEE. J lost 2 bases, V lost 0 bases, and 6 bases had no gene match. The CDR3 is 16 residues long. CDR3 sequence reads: CASSVGSSGGTYEQYF. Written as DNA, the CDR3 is TGTGCCAGCAGCGTAGGATCGAGCGGGGGGACCTACGAGCAGTACTTC.

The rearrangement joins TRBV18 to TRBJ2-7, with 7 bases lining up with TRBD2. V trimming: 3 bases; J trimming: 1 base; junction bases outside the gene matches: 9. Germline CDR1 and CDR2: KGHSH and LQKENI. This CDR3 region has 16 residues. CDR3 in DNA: TGTGCCAGCTCACCCGAGCAACTAGCGCAGTCCTACGAGCAGTACTTC. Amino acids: CASSPEQLAQSYEQYF.

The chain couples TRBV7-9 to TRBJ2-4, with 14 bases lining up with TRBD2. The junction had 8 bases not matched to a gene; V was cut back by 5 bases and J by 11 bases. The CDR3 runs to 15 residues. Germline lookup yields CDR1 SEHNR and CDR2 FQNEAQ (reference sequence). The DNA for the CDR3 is TGTGCCAGCAGCCCCTTGGGACTAGCGGGGGCCTTTCAGTACTTC. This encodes CASSPLGLAGAFQYF.

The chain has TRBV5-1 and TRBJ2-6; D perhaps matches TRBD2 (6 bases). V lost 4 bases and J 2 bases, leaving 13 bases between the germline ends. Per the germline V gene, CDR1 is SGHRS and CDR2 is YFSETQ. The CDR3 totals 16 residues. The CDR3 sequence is CASSPAAGPGANVLTF. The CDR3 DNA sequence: TGCGCCAGCAGCCCCGCCGCGGGGCCTGGGGCCAACGTCCTGACTTTC.

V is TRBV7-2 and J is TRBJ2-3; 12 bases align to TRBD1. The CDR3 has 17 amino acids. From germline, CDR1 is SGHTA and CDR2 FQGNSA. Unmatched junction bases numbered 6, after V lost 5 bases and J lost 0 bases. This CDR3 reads CASSGDRGLYSTDTQYF. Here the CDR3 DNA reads TGTGCCAGCAGCGGGGACAGGGGGCTGTATAGCACAGATACGCAGTATTTT.

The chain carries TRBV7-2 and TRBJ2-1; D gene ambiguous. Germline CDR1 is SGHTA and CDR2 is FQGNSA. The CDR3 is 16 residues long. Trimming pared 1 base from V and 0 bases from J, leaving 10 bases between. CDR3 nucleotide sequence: TGTGCCAGCAGCTTAGGACCCCTTCTCTCCTACAATGAGCAGTTCTTC. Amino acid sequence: CASSLGPLLSYNEQFF.

The CDR3 is CASLGVSEAFF. DNA of the CDR3: TGTGCTTCGTTAGGGGTTAGTGAAGCTTTCTTT. The chain carries TRBV6-1 and TRBJ1-1; the D gene is possibly TRBD1 (5 bases). Germline V gene sequence: CDR1 MNHNS, CDR2 SASEGT. The CDR3 has 11 residues.

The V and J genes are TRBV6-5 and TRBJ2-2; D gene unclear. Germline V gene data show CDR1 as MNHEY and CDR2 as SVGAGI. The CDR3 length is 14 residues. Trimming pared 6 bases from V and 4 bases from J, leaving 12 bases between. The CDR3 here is CASSSQRRTGELFF. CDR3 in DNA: TGTGCCAGCAGCTCACAACGACGCACCGGGGAGCTGTTTTTT.

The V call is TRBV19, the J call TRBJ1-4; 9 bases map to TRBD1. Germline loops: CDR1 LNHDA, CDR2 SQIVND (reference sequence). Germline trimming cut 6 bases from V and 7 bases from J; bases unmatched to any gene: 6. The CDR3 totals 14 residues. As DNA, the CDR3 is TGTGCCAGTAGACGACAGGGGGAGAGTGAAAAACTGTTTTTT. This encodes CASRRQGESEKLFF.

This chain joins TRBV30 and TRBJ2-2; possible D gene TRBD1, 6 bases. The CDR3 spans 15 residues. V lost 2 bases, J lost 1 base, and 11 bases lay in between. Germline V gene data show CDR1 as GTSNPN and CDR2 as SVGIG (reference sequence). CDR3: CAWSKDSLNTGELFF. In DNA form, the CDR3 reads TGTGCCTGGAGTAAGGACAGCCTGAACACCGGGGAGCTGTTTTTT.

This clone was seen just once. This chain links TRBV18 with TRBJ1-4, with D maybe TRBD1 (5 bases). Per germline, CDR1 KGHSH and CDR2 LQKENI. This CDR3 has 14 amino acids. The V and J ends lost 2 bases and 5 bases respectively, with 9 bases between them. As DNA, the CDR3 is TGTGCCAGCTCACCATCCCCAGGGAATGAAAAACTGTTTTTT. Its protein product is CASSPSPGNEKLFF.

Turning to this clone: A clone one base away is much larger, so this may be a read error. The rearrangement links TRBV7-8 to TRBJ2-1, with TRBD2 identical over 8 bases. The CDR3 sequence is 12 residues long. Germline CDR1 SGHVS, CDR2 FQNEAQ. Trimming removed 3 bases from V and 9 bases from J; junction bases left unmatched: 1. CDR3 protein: CASSFSGTEQFF. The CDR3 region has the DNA TGTGCCAGCAGCTTTAGCGGGACTGAGCAGTTCTTC.

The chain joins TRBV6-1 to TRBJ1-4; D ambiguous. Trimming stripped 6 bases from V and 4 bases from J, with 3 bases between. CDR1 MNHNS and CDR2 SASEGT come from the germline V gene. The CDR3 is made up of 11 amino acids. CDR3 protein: CASSLNEKLFF. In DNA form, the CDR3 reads TGTGCCAGCAGCCTTAATGAAAAACTGTTTTTT.

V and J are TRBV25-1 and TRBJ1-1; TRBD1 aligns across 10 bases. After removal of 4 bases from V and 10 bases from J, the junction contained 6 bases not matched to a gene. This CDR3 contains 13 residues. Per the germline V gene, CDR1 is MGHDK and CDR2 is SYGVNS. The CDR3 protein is CASSGQGAGGAFF. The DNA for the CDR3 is TGTGCCAGCAGTGGACAGGGGGCAGGGGGAGCTTTCTTT.

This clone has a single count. The CDR3 is CASSSSSHTEAFF. Written as DNA, the CDR3 is TGTGCCAGCAGCTCCTCCTCCCACACTGAAGCTTTCTTT. V usage is TRBV7-8 and J usage is TRBJ1-1; unclear D gene. Germline-derived CDR1 and CDR2 are SGHVS and FQNEAQ. Trimming stripped 4 bases from V and 3 bases from J, with 9 bases between. CDR3 length equals 13 residues.

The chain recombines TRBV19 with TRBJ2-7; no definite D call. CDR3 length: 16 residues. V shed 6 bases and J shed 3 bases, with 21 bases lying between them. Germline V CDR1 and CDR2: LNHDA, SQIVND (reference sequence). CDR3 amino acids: CASRSRADLIHYEQYF. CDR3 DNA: TGTGCCAGTAGAAGTAGGGCAGACCTGATTCACTACGAGCAGTACTTC.

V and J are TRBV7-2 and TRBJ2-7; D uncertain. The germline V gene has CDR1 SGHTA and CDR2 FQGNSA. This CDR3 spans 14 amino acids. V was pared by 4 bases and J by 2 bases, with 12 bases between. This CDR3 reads CASSSTTPPYEQYF. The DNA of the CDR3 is TGTGCCAGCAGCTCGACGACTCCCCCCTACGAGCAGTACTTC. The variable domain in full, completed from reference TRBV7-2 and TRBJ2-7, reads GAGVSQSPSNKVTEKGKDVELRCDPISGHTALYWYRQSLGQGLEFLIYFQGNSAPDKSGLPSDRFSAERTGGSVSTLTIQRTQQEDSAVYLCASSSTTPPYEQYFGPGTRLTVT.

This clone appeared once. The CDR3 coding sequence is TGCAGCGTTGAACGGTGGGGGGGCACTGAAGCTTTCTTT. It specifies CSVERWGGTEAFF. J is TRBJ1-1 and V is TRBV29-1; D is perhaps TRBD1 (5 bases). The length of the CDR3 is 13 residues. The ends were cut back, 2 bases at V and 4 bases at J, with 11 bases in the middle. CDR1 SQVTM and CDR2 ANQGSEA come from the germline V gene.

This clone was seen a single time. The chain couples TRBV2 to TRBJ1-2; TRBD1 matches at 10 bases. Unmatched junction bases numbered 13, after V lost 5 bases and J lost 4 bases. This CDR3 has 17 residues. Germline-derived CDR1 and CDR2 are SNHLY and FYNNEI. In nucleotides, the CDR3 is TGTGCCAGCAGTCCGCAGACAGGGGGCAATCTTGGCTATGGCTACACCTTC. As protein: CASSPQTGGNLGYGYTF.

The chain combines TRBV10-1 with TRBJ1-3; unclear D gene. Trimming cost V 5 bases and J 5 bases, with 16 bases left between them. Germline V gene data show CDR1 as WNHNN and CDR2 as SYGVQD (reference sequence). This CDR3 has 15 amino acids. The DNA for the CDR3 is TGCGCCAGCAGTCCCCCCGCAACAAGCCGAAACACCATATATTTT. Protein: CASSPPATSRNTIYF.